A selection of T cell receptor beta chains follows, all from one sample in a study of cytomegalovirus exposure and HLA in healthy donors. Generated by immunoSEQ multiplex PCR, the TCRdb table keeps only in-frame clones and is missing some. The data hold roughly 200,000 clones, with around 80% observed a single time. The sequencing input was PBMCs. The receptors were gathered from a woman aged 40 to 50 in good health and CMV-seronegative. CDR3s include the opening cysteine and the closing phenylalanine or tryptophan. The D gene is left open where the match is weak. Clone size is shown for a subset of rows, as once, few, many or a class of expanded clone.

j_call | clone_size | v_call | d_call | cdr3_aa | cdr3_nt
TRBJ2-1 | - | TRBV5-1 | - | CASSFRGERANEQFF | TGCGCCAGCAGCTTTCGGGGAGAACGGGCCAATGAGCAGTTCTTC
TRBJ1-1 | - | TRBV5-4 | - | CASSFAGKNTEAFF | TGTGCCAGCAGCTTCGCAGGGAAGAACACTGAAGCTTTCTTT
TRBJ2-7 | - | TRBV28 | TRBD1 | CASSLTGLLEQYF | TGTGCCAGCAGTTTGACAGGGCTTCTCGAGCAGTACTTC
TRBJ2-7 | once | TRBV13 | - | CASSLVSDGYEQYF | TGTGCCAGCAGCTTAGTTAGCGACGGGTACGAGCAGTACTTC
TRBJ1-2 | - | TRBV27 | - | CASSLSIGAEGYTF | TGTGCCAGCAGTTTATCTATAGGGGCGGAAGGCTACACCTTC
TRBJ2-7 | - | TRBV6-1 | TRBD1 | CASGGTGTYEQYF | TGTGCCAGTGGCGGGACAGGGACCTACGAGCAGTACTTC
TRBJ2-4 | - | TRBV6-1 | - | CASIREPNIQYF | TGTGCCAGCATACGGGAGCCAAACATTCAGTACTTC
TRBJ2-7 | - | TRBV5-1 | TRBD1 | CASSLWGQGYEQYF | TGCGCCAGCAGCTTGTGGGGACAGGGCTACGAGCAGTACTTC
TRBJ2-2 | - | TRBV2 | TRBD1 | CASSALTGVTGELFF | TGTGCCAGCAGCGCCCTGACAGGGGTCACCGGGGAGCTGTTTTTT
TRBJ1-5 | - | TRBV11-2 | - | CASSLRGNQPQHF | TGTGCCAGCAGCTTAAGGGGGAATCAGCCCCAGCATTTT
TRBJ2-1 | few | TRBV7-9 | TRBD1 | CASSLSGTGGQDEQFF | TGTGCCAGCAGCTTATCCGGGACAGGGGGTCAGGATGAGCAGTTCTTC
TRBJ2-6 | - | TRBV7-2 | TRBD2 | CASSGVAGRATGANVLTF | TGTGCCAGCAGCGGCGTGGCCGGGAGGGCCACTGGGGCCAACGTCCTGACTTTC
TRBJ2-7 | once | TRBV21-1 | - | CASSTDSRDSYEQYF | TGTGCCAGCAGCACCGATAGCAGGGACTCCTACGAGCAGTACTTC
TRBJ1-2 | - | TRBV18 | - | CASSLQGVGNGYTF | TGTGCCAGCTCACTACAGGGAGTGGGGAACGGCTACACCTTC
TRBJ2-3 | - | TRBV10-3 | TRBD1 | CAISGQGSADTQYF | TGTGCCATCAGCGGACAGGGTAGCGCAGATACGCAGTATTTT
TRBJ2-5 | - | TRBV2 | - | CASSRDIAETQYF | TGTGCCAGCAGTAGAGACATTGCCGAGACCCAGTACTTC
TRBJ1-1 | once | TRBV10-2 | - | CASCDRPLNTEAFF | TGCGCCAGCTGTGACAGGCCCTTGAACACTGAAGCTTTCTTT
TRBJ2-7 | - | TRBV5-1 | TRBD1 | CASTPALGGLAVEQYF | TGCGCCAGCACCCCCGCGTTAGGGGGCCTCGCGGTCGAGCAGTACTTC
TRBJ1-1 | - | TRBV5-8 | - | CASSLFKGVDTEAFF | TGTGCCAGCAGCTTATTCAAGGGGGTTGACACTGAAGCTTTCTTT
TRBJ1-5 | - | TRBV5-6 | - | CASSLLREGSNQPQHF | TGTGCCAGCAGCTTATTAAGGGAGGGAAGCAATCAGCCCCAGCATTTT
TRBJ1-1 | - | TRBV6-5 | TRBD1 | CASSPRDRTNTEAFF | TGTGCCAGCAGCCCCCGGGACAGGACGAACACTGAAGCTTTCTTT
TRBJ1-4 | - | TRBV7-2 | - | CASSRGQPNEKLFF | TGTGCCAGCAGCCGTGGACAGCCCAATGAAAAACTGTTTTTT
TRBJ2-7 | once | TRBV7-9 | - | CASSLARQGSSSAGYEQYF | TGTGCCAGCAGCTTAGCCCGACAGGGTAGCAGTTCAGCGGGCTACGAGCAGTACTTC
TRBJ1-1 | - | TRBV7-8 | - | CASAPGNTEAFF | TGTGCCAGCGCGCCCGGGAACACTGAAGCTTTCTTT
TRBJ2-2 | once | TRBV7-7 | TRBD1 | CASSSGQGGTGELFF | TGTGCTAGCAGCTCGGGACAGGGCGGCACCGGGGAGCTGTTTTTT
TRBJ1-6 | - | TRBV25-1 | - | CASSGGGSGFLDSPLHF | TGTGCCAGCAGTGGGGGGGGCAGCGGTTTCCTTGATTCACCCCTCCACTTT
TRBJ1-2 | - | TRBV30 | TRBD1 | CAWRTGATWRSMLDYGYTF | TGTGCCTGGAGGACAGGGGCCACCTGGCGCAGTATGTTGGACTATGGCTACACCTTC
TRBJ2-1 | - | TRBV13 | - | CASSRTVNEQFF | TGTGCCAGCAGCAGGACAGTAAATGAGCAGTTCTTC